This TCR beta chain was captured in a study of OX40 agonist ivuxolimab in advanced cancers. The wider study: Dosing consisted of intravenous ivuxolimab at 0.01 to 10 mg/kg every 2 weeks. The dose-escalation cohort had hepatocellular carcinoma, melanoma, renal cell or head and neck cancer.

The CDR3 runs 14 residues. Per germline, CDR1 SGHRS and CDR2 YFSETQ. V shed 3 bases, J shed 5 bases, and the junction held 7 bases outside the gene matches. Data came from immunoSEQ multiplex PCR; TCRdb stores just in-frame clones and leaves some out. Of 70,000 to 85,000 clones detected, just over 90% appear once; the ten largest clones hold around 4.8%. Sequencing was performed on CD4+ or CD8+ T cells sorted from blood, taken in a trial of the OX40 agonist ivuxolimab. The receptor was derived from an adult with an advanced solid tumor such as melanoma, head and neck, liver or kidney cancer. The chain uses TRBV5-1 and TRBJ2-7; 8 positions match TRBD1. For the CDR3, the DNA is TGCGCCAGCAGCTCCGCCGGGACAGGAGACGAGCAGTACTTC. Its protein is CASSSAGTGDEQYF.